This note documents a single T cell receptor beta chain sequence. This clonotype was seen many times. No cognate antigen has been identified for it. No base-level quality is on record; no much larger clone is a single base apart. The TCR beta CDR3 regions were amplified from RNA transcripts. The TCR CDR3 was subjected to a first round of RT-PCR using the HTBI primer set and the Qiagen OneStep RT-PCR kit. Libraries were constructed in a second round of multiplex PCR, after which size selection and purification were performed. The libraries were sequenced on an Illumina HiSeq2000 using paired-end 100 bp reads. Under the source paper's analysis protocol: Raw data were processed with SOAPnuke, discarding reads with adapters, uncalled bases, mean Phred below 15, or no exact constant-primer or identifier match. High-quality paired reads were merged using COPE v1.2.5, and each unique nucleotide sequence was defined as a clonotype. Clonotypes were aligned to IMGT TRBV, TRBD and TRBJ reference segments using MiTCR v1.1. The analysis included only V-J combinations with a frequency above 0.0001, which together covered roughly 99% of the repertoires. The TCS score was defined as F50 (clonal expansion) divided by E x V (chaos), with BLOSUM62-based TCRdist calculated between CDR3 peptides within each V-J. Welch's t-statistics and random forest reduced fewer than 600 V-J features to about 13, which were used in a naive Bayes classifier (R e1071). The Morisita-Horn index was used to measure how similar the thyroid and blood repertoires were. TCRdb applied fastp at Q25 and MiXCR to the public reads, then kept only in-frame beta chains. Merged by CDR3 protein, the rows form single entries marked with the most common genes and DNA. TCRdb's processing, not the authors' own work, is the source of the V and J calls. This sample is represented by some 800,000 distinct CDR3 sequences; 38% of them were singletons. The top ten clones comprise 8.9% of the sample.

Stable Graves' hyperthyroidism was defined as the absence of progression to ophthalmopathy over 18 months of follow-up. Hyperthyroidism patients were aged 18 to 65 years and newly diagnosed, with disease duration of less than 2 months. Exclusion was applied to patients with uncontrolled infections, other autoimmune diseases, pregnancy or lactation. Diagnoses were based on clinical symptoms, serum thyroxine and TRAb, thyroid ultrasound and orbital computed tomography. PBMCs were separated from 7.5 to 10 ml of fresh peripheral blood using Ficoll-Paque density gradient centrifugation. Total RNA was extracted using Trizol reagent, and RNA quality was assessed on an Agilent 2100 Bioanalyzer. The sample is drawn from a study of T cells in Graves' hyperthyroidism and ophthalmopathy (dated by TCRdb to the late 2010s). For the study in its entirety: Peripheral blood was sampled at the time of initial diagnosis, prior to any treatment. A discovery cohort of about a hundred patients, approximately 45 with Graves' ophthalmopathy and over 55 with stable Graves' hyperthyroidism, was used to find distinguishing TCR V-J signatures. Prospective prediction of ophthalmopathy was tested in an independent validation cohort of approximately 19 hyperthyroidism patients and around 16 patients who later progressed to ophthalmopathy. The approximately 98 discovery patients were randomly divided into training and test sets at a 7:3 ratio. In addition, the study compared T-cell repertoires in thyroid tissue and in blood from five to seven Graves' hyperthyroidism patients. After sampling, hyperthyroidism patients received methimazole starting at 30 mg daily, and ophthalmopathy patients received high-dose intravenous methylprednisolone. According to the paper, TCR Vbeta CDR3 sequencing was carried out on 120 to 150 peripheral blood samples, which came from 40 to 45 ophthalmopathy, fewer than 80 hyperthyroidism and approximately 17 progressor patients. Overall results and qualifications from the work: Most expanded thyroid clonotypes (frequency above 0.001) were also detected in blood, a finding suggesting that blood repertoires may reflect thyroid immune responses. A 13 V-J signature model separated ophthalmopathy from stable hyperthyroidism, with nearly 90% sensitivity and about 81% specificity in cross-validation and 80%/75% in testing. No statistical method was used to set the sample size in advance, and investigators knew the group allocation. In validation, the model predicted progression to ophthalmopathy a median of about 6.5 months before onset, with approximately 70% sensitivity and nearly 75% specificity.

The CDR3 sequence holds 14 residues, the cysteine and phenylalanine included. Only CDR3 DNA is held: 42 bases, read in frame from base 1. Per the germline V gene, SGDLS is the CDR1 and YYNGEE is the CDR2. V loses 2 bases of germline sequence and J loses 1 base, and the interval between the two ends is 9 bases. The chain is assembled from TRBV9 and TRBJ1-1; confidence is insufficient to name the D gene. The sequence was obtained from a man aged 18 to 35 with Graves' hyperthyroidism. The sample was blood. The DNA reads TGTGCCAGCAGCGTGTCTGGCGGGAACACTGAAGCTTTCTTT. Translated, this is CASSVSGGNTEAFF.